This is a list of T cell receptor beta chains from one sample in a study of shared clonotypes between healthy human individuals. Produced via immunoSEQ multiplex PCR; TCRdb's table is partial and in-frame only. The sample includes hundreds of thousands of clones, approximately 96% of them seen just once. The sample was naive CD8+ T cells sorted from blood. The receptors here all came from a woman in her 30s in good health. The CDR3 runs from the conserved cysteine through the conserved F or W. The D gene is left open where the match is weak. Only some rows state a clone size, as once, few, many or a class for expanded clones.

cdr3_aa cdr3_nt v_call d_call clone_size j_call
CASSQGSGRDTDTQYF TGCGCCAGCAGCCAAGGAAGCGGGAGGGACACAGATACGCAGTATTTT TRBV4-1 TRBD2 NA TRBJ2-3
CASTENLGSYEQYF TGTGCCAGCACCGAAAACCTGGGTTCCTACGAGCAGTACTTC TRBV28 NA NA TRBJ2-7
CASSLRSQPQHF TGTGCCAGCAGTTTGAGGAGTCAGCCCCAGCATTTT TRBV28 NA NA TRBJ1-5
CASSRAVEGPYEQYF TGTGCCAGCAGCCGAGCAGTGGAGGGCCCTTACGAGCAGTACTTC TRBV5-6 NA NA TRBJ2-7
CASSQTLRGPQHF TGTGCCAGCAGTCAAACCCTTCGGGGGCCCCAGCATTTT TRBV6-5 NA NA TRBJ1-5
CASSELEYRDRVTEAFF TGTGCCAGCAGTGAATTAGAATATCGGGATCGGGTCACTGAAGCTTTCTTT TRBV2 NA NA TRBJ1-1
CASIPDRPSGGPETQYF TGTGCCAGCATCCCCGATCGGCCTAGCGGGGGACCAGAGACCCAGTACTTC TRBV2 TRBD2 NA TRBJ2-5
CASSRTSGPTDTQYF TGCGCCAGCAGTCGGACTAGCGGTCCCACAGATACGCAGTATTTT TRBV10-1 TRBD2 NA TRBJ2-3
CASSFPAGLNTGELFF TGTGCCAGCAGCTTTCCGGCAGGGCTGAACACCGGGGAGCTGTTTTTT TRBV7-9 NA NA TRBJ2-2
CASSPLGMSYEQYF TGTGCCAGCAGCCCCCTTGGGATGTCCTACGAGCAGTACTTC TRBV13 NA once TRBJ2-7
CASAGQGLDGYTF TGTGCCAGCGCCGGACAGGGGCTTGATGGCTACACCTTC TRBV2 TRBD1 NA TRBJ1-2
CASSPKSGSSSYEQYF TGTGCCAGCAGCCCCAAGAGCGGCTCGAGCTCCTACGAGCAGTACTTC TRBV7-9 NA NA TRBJ2-7
CSVVGGDRLTYEQYF TGCAGCGTTGTGGGAGGGGACAGGCTGACCTACGAGCAGTACTTC TRBV29-1 NA NA TRBJ2-7
CASSFRQGNTEAFF TGTGCCAGCAGCTTTCGCCAGGGCAACACTGAAGCTTTCTTT TRBV5-5 NA NA TRBJ1-1
CASTGDPETQYF TGTGCCAGCACTGGAGACCCGGAGACCCAGTACTTC TRBV6-4 NA once TRBJ2-5
CASSQEGRGPSYEQYF TGCGCCAGCAGCCAAGAGGGCCGGGGGCCTTCCTACGAGCAGTACTTC TRBV4-1 NA NA TRBJ2-7
CASSPQPDQATSSYNEQFF TGTGCCAGCAGCCCTCAGCCGGACCAAGCCACAAGCTCCTACAATGAGCAGTTCTTC TRBV7-8 NA NA TRBJ2-1
CASSLSPGGLGEQYF TGTGCCAGCAGTTTATCCCCCGGGGGGCTGGGGGAGCAGTACTTC TRBV27 NA NA TRBJ2-7
CASSESGAGSPGELFF TGCGCCAGCAGTGAGTCAGGAGCGGGGAGCCCCGGGGAGCTGTTTTTT TRBV10-2 TRBD2 NA TRBJ2-2
CASSEVLAGYSYEQYF TGCGCCAGCAGTGAGGTACTAGCGGGATATTCCTACGAGCAGTACTTC TRBV10-2 TRBD2 NA TRBJ2-7
CASRTWTGEAKNIQYF TGTGCCAGTAGAACCTGGACAGGGGAGGCCAAAAACATTCAGTACTTC TRBV19 TRBD1 once TRBJ2-4
CASSRVNEQFF TGTGCCAGCAGCCGGGTCAATGAGCAGTTCTTC TRBV28 NA NA TRBJ2-1
CASSPGLANHYEQYF TGTGCCAGCAGCCCGGGACTAGCGAATCACTACGAGCAGTACTTC TRBV5-6 TRBD2 once TRBJ2-7
CASSEGAGETYEQYF TGTGCCAGCAGTGAAGGGGCGGGAGAGACCTACGAGCAGTACTTC TRBV2 TRBD2 NA TRBJ2-7
CASSLKMAGSGEKLFF TGTGCCAGCAGTTTAAAAATGGCAGGGTCGGGTGAAAAACTGTTTTTT TRBV28 NA NA TRBJ1-4
CASRGPSGRDTGELFF TGCGCCAGCAGAGGGCCTAGCGGGCGGGACACCGGGGAGCTGTTTTTT TRBV10-1 TRBD2 NA TRBJ2-2
CASTPWGEKGADTQYF TGTGCCAGCACCCCATGGGGGGAGAAGGGCGCAGATACGCAGTATTTT TRBV28 NA NA TRBJ2-3
CASSEQTNTEAFF TGTGCCAGCAGTGAACAGACGAACACTGAAGCTTTCTTT TRBV6-1 NA NA TRBJ1-1